These 2 T cell receptor beta chains were sequenced from one sample in a study of blood T cells in healthy people across ages. A sample-barcoded 5' primer and a J-beta primer mix were used in a second PCR of roughly 6 to 11 cycles. TCRdb ran MiXCR on the 5' RACE reads and lists one entry per CDR3 protein. The sample lists roughly 1,800,000 distinct CDR3 sequences, roughly 52% occurring once. Source material: blood. These receptors all stem from a woman in her thirties or forties in good health.

V is TRBV6-2 or TRBV6-3 and J is TRBJ2-3, with D perhaps matching TRBD2 (6 bases). The V and J ends lost 5 bases and 6 bases respectively, with 12 bases between them. The CDR3 has 13 amino acids. Per the germline V gene, CDR1 is MNHEY and CDR2 is SVGEGT. The CDR3 is CASSDGTPDTQYF. Written as DNA, the CDR3 is TGTGCCAGCAGTGACGGGACTCCGGATACGCAGTATTTT.

This sequence joins TRBV5-1 and TRBJ2-3; D remains ambiguous. Germline V gene lookup returns CDR1 SGHRS and CDR2 YFSETQ. V was cut by 5 bases and J by 4 bases, with 23 bases left in between. The CDR3 covers 17 residues. The chain's CDR3 is CASRRVWVAAQADTQYF. In DNA form, the CDR3 reads TGCGCCAGCAGGCGTGTTTGGGTTGCGGCGCAGGCAGATACGCAGTATTTT.